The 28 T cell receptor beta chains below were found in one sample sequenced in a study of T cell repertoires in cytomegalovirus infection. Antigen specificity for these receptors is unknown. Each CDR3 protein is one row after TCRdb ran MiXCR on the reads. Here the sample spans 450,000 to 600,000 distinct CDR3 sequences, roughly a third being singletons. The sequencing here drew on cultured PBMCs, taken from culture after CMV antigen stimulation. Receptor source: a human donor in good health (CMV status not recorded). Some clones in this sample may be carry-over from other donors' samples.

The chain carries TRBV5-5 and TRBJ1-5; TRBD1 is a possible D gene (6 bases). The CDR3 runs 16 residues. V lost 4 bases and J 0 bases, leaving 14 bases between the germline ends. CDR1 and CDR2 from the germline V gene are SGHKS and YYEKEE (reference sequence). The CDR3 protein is CASSPQQGYSNQPQHF. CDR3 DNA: TGTGCCAGCAGCCCCCAACAGGGCTATAGCAATCAGCCCCAGCATTTT.

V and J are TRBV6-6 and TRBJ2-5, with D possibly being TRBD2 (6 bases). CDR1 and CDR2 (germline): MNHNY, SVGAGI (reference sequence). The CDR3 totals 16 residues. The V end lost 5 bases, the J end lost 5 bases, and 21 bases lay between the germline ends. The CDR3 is CASSGGDPAGWETQYF. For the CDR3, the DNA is TGTGCCAGCAGTGGTGGGGACCCGGCGGGGTGGGAGACCCAGTACTTC.

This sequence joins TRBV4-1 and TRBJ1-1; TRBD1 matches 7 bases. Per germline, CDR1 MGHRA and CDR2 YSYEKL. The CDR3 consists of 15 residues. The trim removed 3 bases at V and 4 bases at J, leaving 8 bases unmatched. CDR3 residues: CASSQGEGAITEAFF. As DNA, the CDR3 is TGCGCCAGCAGCCAGGGGGAGGGGGCGATCACTGAAGCTTTCTTT.

CDR3 bases: TGCGCCAGCAGCCCCCAAGAGCGGAGAATCTATGGCTACACCTTC. Its protein is CASSPQERRIYGYTF. The V and J genes are TRBV5-1 and TRBJ1-2; no definite D call. This CDR3 contains 15 residues. V was trimmed by 4 bases and J by 4 bases, leaving 17 bases between them. Germline assignment: CDR1 SGHRS and CDR2 YFSETQ.

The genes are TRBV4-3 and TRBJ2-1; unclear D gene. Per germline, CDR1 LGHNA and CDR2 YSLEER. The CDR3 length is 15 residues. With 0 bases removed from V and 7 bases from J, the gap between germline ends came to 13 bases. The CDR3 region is CASSQESRHFNEQFF. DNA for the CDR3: TGCGCCAGCAGCCAAGAAAGCCGGCACTTTAATGAGCAGTTCTTC.

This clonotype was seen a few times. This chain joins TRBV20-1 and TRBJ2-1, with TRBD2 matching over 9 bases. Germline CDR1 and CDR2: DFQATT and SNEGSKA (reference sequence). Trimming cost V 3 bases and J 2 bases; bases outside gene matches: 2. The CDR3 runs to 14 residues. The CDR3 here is CSARAGGPYNEQFF. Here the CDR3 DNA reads TGCAGTGCTAGGGCGGGAGGGCCCTACAATGAGCAGTTCTTC.

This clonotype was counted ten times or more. The chain's CDR3 is CASTLSGRAVDEQFF. Here the CDR3 DNA reads TGTGCCAGCACCCTTAGCGGGAGGGCAGTGGATGAGCAGTTCTTC. The genes are TRBV7-2 and TRBJ2-1, with 11 nucleotides matching TRBD2. This CDR3 has 15 residues. V shed 7 bases, J shed 8 bases, and the junction held 10 bases outside the gene matches. CDR1 is SGHTA and CDR2 is FQGNSA in the germline V gene.

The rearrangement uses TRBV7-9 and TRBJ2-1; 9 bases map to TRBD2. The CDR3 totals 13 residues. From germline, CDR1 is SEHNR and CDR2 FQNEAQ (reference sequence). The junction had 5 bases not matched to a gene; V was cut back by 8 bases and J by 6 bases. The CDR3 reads CASRETSGNEQFF. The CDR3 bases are TGTGCCAGCCGGGAGACTAGCGGCAATGAGCAGTTCTTC.

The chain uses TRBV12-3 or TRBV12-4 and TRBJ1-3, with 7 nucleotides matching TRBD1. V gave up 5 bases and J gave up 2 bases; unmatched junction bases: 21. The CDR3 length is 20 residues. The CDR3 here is CASSDSIIDRVSSAGNTIYF. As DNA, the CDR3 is TGTGCCAGCAGTGACAGCATCATCGACAGGGTCAGCTCCGCTGGAAACACCATATATTTT.

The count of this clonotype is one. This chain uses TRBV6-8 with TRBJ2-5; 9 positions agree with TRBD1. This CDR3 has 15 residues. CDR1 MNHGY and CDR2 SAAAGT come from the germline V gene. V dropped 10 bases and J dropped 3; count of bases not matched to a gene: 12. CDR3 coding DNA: TGTGCCACCTCATCGGGACAGGGCTTCGAAGAGACCCAGTACTTC. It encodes CATSSGQGFEETQYF.

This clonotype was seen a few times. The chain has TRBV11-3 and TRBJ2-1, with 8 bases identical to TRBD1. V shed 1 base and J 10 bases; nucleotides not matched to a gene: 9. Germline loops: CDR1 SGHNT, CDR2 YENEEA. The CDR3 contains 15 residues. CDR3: CASSLGAGGLAEQFF. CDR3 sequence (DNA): TGTGCCAGCAGCTTAGGGGCAGGGGGCCTTGCGGAGCAGTTCTTC.

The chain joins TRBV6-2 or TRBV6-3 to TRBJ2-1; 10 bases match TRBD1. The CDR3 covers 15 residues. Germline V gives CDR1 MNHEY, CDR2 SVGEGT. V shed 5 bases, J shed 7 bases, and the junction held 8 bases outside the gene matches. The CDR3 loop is CASSPRDRGRNEQFF. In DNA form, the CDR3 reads TGTGCCAGCAGTCCCCGGGACAGGGGAAGAAATGAGCAGTTCTTC.

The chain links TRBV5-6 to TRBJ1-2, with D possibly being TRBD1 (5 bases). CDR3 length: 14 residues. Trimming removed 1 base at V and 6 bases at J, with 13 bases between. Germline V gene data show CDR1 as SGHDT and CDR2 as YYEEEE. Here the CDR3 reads CASSLLGRPDGYTF. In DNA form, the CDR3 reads TGTGCCAGCAGCTTGTTGGGACGGCCTGATGGCTACACCTTC. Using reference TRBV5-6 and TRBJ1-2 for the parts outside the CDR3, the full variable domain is DAGVTQSPTHLIKTRGQQVTLRCSPKSGHDTVSWYQQALGQGPQFIFQYYEEEERQRGNFPDRFSGHQFPNYSSELNVNALLLGDSALYLCASSLLGRPDGYTFGSGTRLTVV.

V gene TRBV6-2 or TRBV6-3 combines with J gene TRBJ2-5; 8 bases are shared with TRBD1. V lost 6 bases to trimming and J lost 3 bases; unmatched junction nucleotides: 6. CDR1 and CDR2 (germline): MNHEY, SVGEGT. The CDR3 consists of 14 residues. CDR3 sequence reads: CASRTDRVEETQYF. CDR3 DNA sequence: TGTGCCAGCAGGACGGACAGGGTTGAAGAGACCCAGTACTTC.

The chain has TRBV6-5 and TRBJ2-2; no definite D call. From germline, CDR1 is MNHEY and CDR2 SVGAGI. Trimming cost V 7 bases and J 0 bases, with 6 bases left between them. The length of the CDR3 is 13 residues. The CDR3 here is CASTRTNTGELFF. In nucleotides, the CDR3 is TGTGCCAGCACTAGGACGAACACCGGGGAGCTGTTTTTT.

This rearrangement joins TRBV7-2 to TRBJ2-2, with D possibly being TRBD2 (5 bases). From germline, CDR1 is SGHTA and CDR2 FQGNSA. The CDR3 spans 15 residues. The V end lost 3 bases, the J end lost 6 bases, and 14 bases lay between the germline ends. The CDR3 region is CASSFLTGWAGELFF. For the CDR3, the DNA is TGTGCCAGCAGCTTTCTAACGGGATGGGCCGGGGAGCTGTTTTTT.

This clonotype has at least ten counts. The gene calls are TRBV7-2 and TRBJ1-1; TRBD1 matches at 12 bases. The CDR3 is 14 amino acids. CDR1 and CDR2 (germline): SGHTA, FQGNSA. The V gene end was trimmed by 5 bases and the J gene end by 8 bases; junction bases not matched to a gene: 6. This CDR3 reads CASSPGQGAPEAFF. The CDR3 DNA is TGTGCCAGCAGCCCGGGACAGGGGGCGCCGGAAGCTTTCTTT. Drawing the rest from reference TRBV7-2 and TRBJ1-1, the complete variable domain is GAGVSQSPSNKVTEKGKDVELRCDPISGHTALYWYRQSLGQGLEFLIYFQGNSAPDKSGLPSDRFSAERTGGSVSTLTIQRTQQEDSAVYLCASSPGQGAPEAFFGQGTRLTVV.

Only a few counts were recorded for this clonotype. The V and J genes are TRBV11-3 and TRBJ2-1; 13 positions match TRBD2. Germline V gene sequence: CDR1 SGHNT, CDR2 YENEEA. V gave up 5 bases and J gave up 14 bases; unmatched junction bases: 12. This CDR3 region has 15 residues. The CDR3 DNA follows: TGTGCCAGCAGCAAGGGACTAGCGGGACTTCCCGCGGAGTTCTTC. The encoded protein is CASSKGLAGLPAEFF. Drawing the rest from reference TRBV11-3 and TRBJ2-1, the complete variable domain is EAGVVQSPRYKIIEKKQPVAFWCNPISGHNTLYWYLQNLGQGPELLIRYENEEAVDDSQLPKDRFSAERLKGVDSTLKIQPAELGDSAVYLCASSKGLAGLPAEFFGPGTRLTVL.

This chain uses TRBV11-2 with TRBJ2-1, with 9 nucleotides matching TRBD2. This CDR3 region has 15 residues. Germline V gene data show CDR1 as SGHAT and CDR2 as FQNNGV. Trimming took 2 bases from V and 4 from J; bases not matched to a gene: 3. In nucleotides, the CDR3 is TGTGCCAGCAGCTTACTAGCGGGAAAATACAATGAGCAGTTCTTC. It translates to CASSLLAGKYNEQFF.

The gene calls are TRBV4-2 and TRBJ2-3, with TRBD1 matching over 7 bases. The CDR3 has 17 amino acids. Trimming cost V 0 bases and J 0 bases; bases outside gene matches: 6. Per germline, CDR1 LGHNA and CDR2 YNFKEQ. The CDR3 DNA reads TGTGCCAGCAGCCAAGAAGGGGGCGGGCTGAGCACAGATACGCAGTATTTT. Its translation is CASSQEGGGLSTDTQYF.

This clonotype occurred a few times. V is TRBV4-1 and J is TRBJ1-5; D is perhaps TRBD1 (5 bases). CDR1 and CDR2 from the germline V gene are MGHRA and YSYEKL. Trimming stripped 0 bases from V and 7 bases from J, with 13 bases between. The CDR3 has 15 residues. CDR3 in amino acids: CASSQEGQAGQPQHF. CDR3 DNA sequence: TGCGCCAGCAGCCAAGAGGGGCAGGCCGGGCAGCCCCAGCATTTT.

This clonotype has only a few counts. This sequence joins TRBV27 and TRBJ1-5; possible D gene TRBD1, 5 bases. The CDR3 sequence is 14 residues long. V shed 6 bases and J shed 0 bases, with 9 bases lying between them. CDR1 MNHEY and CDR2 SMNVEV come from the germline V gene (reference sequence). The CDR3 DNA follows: TGTGCCAGCAGGGGGACGTATAGCAATCAGCCCCAGCATTTT. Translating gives CASRGTYSNQPQHF.

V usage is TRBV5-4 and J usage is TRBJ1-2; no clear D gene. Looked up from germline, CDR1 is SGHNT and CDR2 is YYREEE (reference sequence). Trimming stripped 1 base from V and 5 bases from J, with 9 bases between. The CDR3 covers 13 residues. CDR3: CASSLRPEYGYTF. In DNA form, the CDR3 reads TGTGCCAGCAGCTTGAGGCCAGAGTATGGCTACACCTTC.

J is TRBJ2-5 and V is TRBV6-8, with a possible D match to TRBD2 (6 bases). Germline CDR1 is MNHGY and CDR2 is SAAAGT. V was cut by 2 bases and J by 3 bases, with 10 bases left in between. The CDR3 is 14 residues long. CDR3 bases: TGTGCCAGCAGTTACGGCGGCGGGGAAGAGACCCAGTACTTC. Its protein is CASSYGGGEETQYF.

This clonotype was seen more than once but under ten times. CDR3 sequence reads: CASSADRRRADTQYF. The CDR3 DNA sequence: TGTGCCAGCAGTGCGGACAGGAGAAGGGCAGATACGCAGTATTTT. The chain carries TRBV27 and TRBJ2-3; the match to TRBD1 covers 7 bases. Germline CDR1 and CDR2: MNHEY and SMNVEV (reference sequence). The V gene end was trimmed by 5 bases and the J gene end by 4 bases; junction bases not matched to a gene: 9. This CDR3 has 15 residues.

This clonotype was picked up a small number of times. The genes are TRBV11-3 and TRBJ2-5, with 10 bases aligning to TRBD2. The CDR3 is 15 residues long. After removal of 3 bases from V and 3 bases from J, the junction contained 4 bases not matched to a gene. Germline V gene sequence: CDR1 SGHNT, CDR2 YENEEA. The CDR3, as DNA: TGTGCCAGCAGCTTTCCTAGCGGGAGTAAAGAGACCCAGTACTTC. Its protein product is CASSFPSGSKETQYF.

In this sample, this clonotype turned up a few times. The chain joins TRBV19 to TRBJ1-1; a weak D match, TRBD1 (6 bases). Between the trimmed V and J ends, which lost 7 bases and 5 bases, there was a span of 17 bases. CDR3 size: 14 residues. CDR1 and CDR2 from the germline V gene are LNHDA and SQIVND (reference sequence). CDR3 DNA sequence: TGTGCCAGTACCACGAAGGGGGGTTGGACTGAAGCTTTCTTT. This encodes CASTTKGGWTEAFF.

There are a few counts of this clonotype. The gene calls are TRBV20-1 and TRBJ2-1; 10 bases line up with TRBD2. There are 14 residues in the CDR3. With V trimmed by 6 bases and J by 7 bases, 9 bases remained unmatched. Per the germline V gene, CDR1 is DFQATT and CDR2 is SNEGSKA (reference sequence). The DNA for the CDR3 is TGCAGTGCCCGCCGGACTAGCGGACGGAATGAGCAGTTCTTC. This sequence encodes CSARRTSGRNEQFF.